Each of the 12 T cell receptor beta chains below was sequenced from the same sample in a study of tumour-infiltrating T cells in Burkitt lymphoma. Sequencing was performed with immunoSEQ multiplex PCR; in TCRdb, only in-frame clones are kept and a portion is missing. The sample holds 43,000 or so clones, around 31% seen once. Sequenced input: tumor tissue. Receptors originate from a human donor with Burkitt lymphoma.

In its sample, this clone was seen a few times. The chain links TRBV29-1 to TRBJ2-7; D might be TRBD1 (6 bases). Trimming pared 6 bases from V and 3 bases from J, leaving 15 bases between. Germline V CDR1 and CDR2: SQVTM, ANQGSEA. The CDR3 loop spans 13 amino acids. The CDR3: CSVAAGVGYEQYF. The DNA of the CDR3 is TGCAGCGTAGCGGCAGGGGTGGGCTACGAGCAGTACTTC.

This clone came up a few times. The rearrangement links TRBV7-2 to TRBJ2-5; possible D gene TRBD2, 6 bases. Germline V CDR1 and CDR2: SGHTA, FQGNSA. V lost 1 base to trimming and J lost 4 bases, with 13 bases between them. The CDR3 consists of 15 residues. CDR3 bases: TGTGCCAGCAGCTTAGGTACCGGGGGTGGAGAGACCCAGTACTTC. Encoded protein: CASSLGTGGGETQYF.

The chain has TRBV10-3 and TRBJ2-1, with 10 bases aligning to TRBD1. The V segment lost 4 bases and the J segment 3 bases; nucleotides outside the gene matches: 3. This CDR3 has 15 residues. Germline V lookup: CDR1 ENHRY, CDR2 SYGVKD. CDR3 sequence reads: CAISADRGVYNEQFF. In nucleotides, the CDR3 is TGTGCCATCAGTGCGGACAGGGGGGTCTACAATGAGCAGTTCTTC.

In this sample, this clone turned up a few times. The rearrangement joins TRBV2 to TRBJ1-2; the D is unclear. The V and J ends lost 3 bases and 13 bases respectively, with 12 bases between them. CDR1 and CDR2 from the germline V gene are SNHLY and FYNNEI. The CDR3 extends over 11 amino acids. CDR3 amino acids: CASSEVASLTF. The CDR3 DNA reads TGTGCCAGCAGTGAGGTGGCTTCTCTCACCTTC.

This chain joins TRBV19 and TRBJ2-2; 8 bases match TRBD2. V was pared by 5 bases and J by 4 bases, with 6 bases of the junction left unmatched. CDR1 is LNHDA and CDR2 is SQIVND in the germline V gene (reference sequence). This CDR3 is 15 amino acids long. CDR3 bases: TGTGCCAGTAGTTACGAGCGGGGGACCACCGGGGAGCTGTTTTTT. Its protein product is CASSYERGTTGELFF.

The chain uses TRBV4-2 and TRBJ1-1, with D possibly TRBD1 on 6 matching bases. This CDR3 spans 13 amino acids. CDR1 and CDR2 from the germline V gene are LGHNA and YNFKEQ. Trimming cost V 2 bases and J 8 bases, with 12 bases left between them. The CDR3 DNA sequence: TGTGCCAGCAGCCAATACCCCGGGACAGAAGCTTTCTTT. It encodes CASSQYPGTEAFF.

This sequence joins TRBV28 and TRBJ2-7; D remains unclear. V shed 10 bases and J shed 3 bases, with 10 bases lying between them. In germline, CDR1 is MDHEN, CDR2 SYDVKM. This CDR3 region has 11 residues. CDR3 nucleotide sequence: TGTGCCACCCAGACGGGCTACGAGCAGTACTTC. It is translated as CATQTGYEQYF.

The rearrangement joins TRBV7-2 to TRBJ1-1; 7 nucleotides agree with TRBD1. V was pared by 2 bases and J by 3 bases, with 0 bases of the junction left unmatched. Germline V gene data show CDR1 as SGHTA and CDR2 as FQGNSA. CDR3 size: 13 residues. The CDR3 DNA follows: TGTGCCAGCAGCTTACAGGGGGACACTGAAGCTTTCTTT. Translation: CASSLQGDTEAFF.

V is TRBV7-2 and J is TRBJ2-7; 13 nucleotides align to TRBD2. CDR3 length equals 17 residues. V trimming: 5 bases; J trimming: 2 bases; junction bases outside the gene matches: 9. Germline CDR1 is SGHTA and CDR2 is FQGNSA. The CDR3 bases are TGTGCCAGCAGCCCTACTAGCGGGGGGGCCTGGACCTACGAGCAGTACTTC. It yields the protein CASSPTSGGAWTYEQYF.

As DNA, the CDR3 is TGTGCCACCAGCAGAGAGGGGGGGATCGGAACTGAAGCTTTCTTT. It is translated as CATSREGGIGTEAFF. The rearrangement joins TRBV15 to TRBJ1-1, with D perhaps matching TRBD1 (5 bases). The CDR3 loop spans 15 amino acids. Trimming removed 0 bases at V and 5 bases at J, with 13 bases between. Looked up from germline, CDR1 is LNHNV and CDR2 is YYDKDF (reference sequence).

A few counts support this clone. This chain joins TRBV5-6 and TRBJ2-3, with D perhaps given as TRBD1 or TRBD2 (5 bases each). V lost 0 bases and J 4 bases, leaving 9 bases between the germline ends. Germline V gene lookup returns CDR1 SGHDT and CDR2 YYEEEE. The CDR3 runs to 14 residues. The CDR3 sequence is CASSLGGIADTQYF. As DNA, the CDR3 is TGTGCCAGCAGCTTGGGGGGGATAGCAGATACGCAGTATTTT.

This clone was found a few times. The V call is TRBV7-2, the J call TRBJ1-4, with TRBD1 matching 11 bases. From germline, CDR1 is SGHTA and CDR2 FQGNSA. With V trimmed by 2 bases and J by 8 bases, 4 bases remained unmatched. The CDR3 spans 15 residues. The CDR3 protein is CASSLRGQGGEKLFF. The CDR3 DNA reads TGTGCCAGCAGCTTAAGGGGACAGGGGGGAGAAAAACTGTTTTTT.